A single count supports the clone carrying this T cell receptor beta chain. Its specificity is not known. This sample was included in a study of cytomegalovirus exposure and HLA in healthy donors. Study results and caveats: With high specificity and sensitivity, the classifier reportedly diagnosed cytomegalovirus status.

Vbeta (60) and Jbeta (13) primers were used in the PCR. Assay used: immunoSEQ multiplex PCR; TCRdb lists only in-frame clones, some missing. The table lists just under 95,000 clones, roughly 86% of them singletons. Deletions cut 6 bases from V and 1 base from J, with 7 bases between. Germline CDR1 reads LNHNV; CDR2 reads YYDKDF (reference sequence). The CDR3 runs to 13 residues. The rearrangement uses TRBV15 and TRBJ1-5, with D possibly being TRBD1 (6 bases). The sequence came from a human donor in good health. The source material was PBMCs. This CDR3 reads CATRGQSNQPQHF. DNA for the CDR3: TGTGCCACCAGAGGACAGAGCAATCAGCCCCAGCATTTT.